This T cell receptor beta chain was recorded in a study of cytomegalovirus exposure and HLA in healthy donors. General study findings and limits: Confirmation in vitro established that three CMV-associated chains were specific for CMV antigens. High sensitivity and specificity were reportedly achieved when the classifier diagnosed cytomegalovirus status.

A remark on this clone: Its target is not known.

The V end was cut by 5 bases, the J end by 2 bases, with 11 bases between. The germline V gene has CDR1 MGHDK and CDR2 SYGVNS. CDR3 length: 14 residues. Vbeta (60) and Jbeta (13) primers were used in the PCR. Profiled with immunoSEQ multiplex PCR; TCRdb holds only in-frame clones, not every one. The data contain around 160,000 clones, about 80% of them singletons. Sequences were obtained from PBMCs. The sequence came from a man aged 40-55 years in good health and CMV-seropositive. This chain connects TRBV25-1 to TRBJ2-3; no firm D call. The CDR3 loop is CASSRWRDTDTQYF. CDR3 coding DNA: TGTGCCAGCAGTCGCTGGAGAGACACAGATACGCAGTATTTT.